This entry describes one T cell receptor (beta chain). Antigen unknown. The data were taken from a study of T cell responses to AZD1222 COVID-19 vaccine. Study outcomes and limitations: Among AZD1222 vaccinees, only 6 or 7 were seropositive at baseline. Clonal diversity may have been underestimated, and the donors were mostly white British, with more females than males. With two AZD1222 doses given, Spike-specific TCR breadth and depth both rose. In the spike-specific TCR repertoire, nearly half reportedly target unmutated variant regions.

Assay: immunoSEQ multiplex PCR; the TCRdb copy retains only in-frame clones and omits some. The table shows 80,000 to 90,000 clones, with 85% to 90% occurring only once. This TCR came from an adult who received the AZD1222 COVID-19 vaccine. The material sequenced was peripheral blood, taken 28 days after the second AZD1222 dose.

The CDR3 is CASSLFNEQFF. The CDR3 DNA sequence: TGTGCCAGCAGCTTGTTCAATGAGCAGTTCTTC. V usage is TRBV5-4 and J usage is TRBJ2-1; no clear D gene. This CDR3 spans 11 amino acids. CDR1 is SGHNT and CDR2 is YYREEE in the germline V gene (reference sequence). Trimming took 1 base from V and 6 from J, leaving 2 bases between them.